These 3 T cell receptor beta chains came from one sample sequenced in a study of blood T cell repertoires in COVID-19. Generated by immunoSEQ multiplex PCR, the TCRdb table keeps only in-frame clones and is missing some. The top ten hold more than 0.9% of the sample, which has roughly 420,000 clones, 70% to 90% seen once. Sequencing was done on a sample of PBMCs or T cells enriched from blood (not recorded which). Receptor source: a woman aged 25-40 years with acute COVID-19.

The V gene is TRBV6-5, the J gene TRBJ1-2; D may be TRBD1 (6 bases). This CDR3 spans 14 amino acids. CDR1 and CDR2 from the germline V gene are MNHEY and SVGAGI. The V and J ends lost 2 bases and 7 bases respectively, with 14 bases between them. Here the CDR3 DNA reads TGTGCCAGCAGTTACGAAAATCAGGGGTCTGGCTACACCTTC. Its translation is CASSYENQGSGYTF.

This chain's CDR3 is CASSQQDTQYF. The CDR3 bases are TGTGCCAGCAGCCAACAGGATACGCAGTATTTT. The chain joins TRBV7-9 to TRBJ2-3; D unclear. Germline V gene lookup returns CDR1 SEHNR and CDR2 FQNEAQ (reference sequence). The germline V and J ends were trimmed by 5 bases and 6 bases, with 6 bases remaining between them. The CDR3 extends over 11 amino acids.

The chain has TRBV10-2 and TRBJ2-2, with D possibly being TRBD2 (5 bases). Trimming cost V 2 bases and J 6 bases, with 10 bases left between them. CDR3 length equals 14 residues. Germline CDR1 reads WSHSY; CDR2 reads SAAADI. The CDR3 DNA reads as TGCGCCAGCAGTGAGGCCGGGGTAGCCGGGGAGCTGTTTTTT. Amino acids: CASSEAGVAGELFF.